The present entry profiles one T cell receptor (beta chain) with its context. Its recognized antigen is unknown. Per-nucleotide qualities are absent, and no much larger clonotype sits a single base away. The germline V gene specifies SGHRS as CDR1 and YFSETQ as CDR2. CDR3 length: 14 amino acids, cysteine to phenylalanine. Only the CDR3 portion is preserved as DNA: 42 bases, with reading frame beginning at the first base. The junction carries 9 bases between V and J, which are trimmed by 2 bases and 0 bases respectively. The sample belongs to a study of cytomegalovirus exposure and HLA in healthy donors (dated by TCRdb to 2016 to 2017). Regarding the complete study: An earlier analysis of some 600 of the donors reported 276 Gb of sequence data and around 110 million unique TCR beta sequences obtained from about 180 million T cells. Among the roughly 410 genotyped donors, approximately 82% belonged to the genetic ancestry cluster associated with self-reported Caucasian donors. Donor age, sex, ethnicity and CMV serostatus were compiled alongside the repertoire data. A handful of DR-DQ haplotypes were handled as single units for association and clustering because linkage in the cohort was strong. Every discovery cohort repertoire had been produced on one sequencing platform. A later analysis re-examined previously published TCR beta repertoires from around 670 donors and added high-resolution HLA genotyping to investigate patterns of TCR occurrence. An early release that covered about 600 HLA-typed donors contained about 290 gigabases of sequencing data and 75 million to 100 million unique TCR sequences. The study used immunosequencing to profile the T cell repertoires of 670 or so subjects and linked those repertoires to cytomegalovirus serostatus. To predict cytomegalovirus infection status, the study combined high-throughput TCR immunosequencing, statistical association of individual TCRs with disease status, and machine learning. An earlier analysis of more than 450 of the donors used high-throughput TCR beta sequencing to judge whether each TCR beta V gene segment behaved as functional or pseudogenic. A later genetic analysis used genome-wide SNP genotypes for about 60% of the roughly 700 donors, treating that subset as a discovery cohort. Across 300 to 500 genotyped donors of the cohort, an average of about 200,000 unique TCR beta nucleotide sequences per donor were sequenced, and roughly a sixth of those sequences were non-productive. The study was designed to test whether signatures of past pathogen exposure could be identified by cataloging public T cell receptors. In addition to the first cohort of approximately 650 subjects, a separate validation cohort of 130 or so different subjects was used. Both class I and class II loci were covered by HLA typing, at four-digit resolution. Rather than drawing on any new phenotypic data, the later analysis identified candidate immune exposures from TCR beta sequences and the way those sequences occurred across donors. The number of donors typed differed by locus, with roughly 620-630 for A, B, C, DRB1 and DQB1, 522 for DQA1, 600 to 610 for DPA1, and some 470 for DPB1. Findings and caveats that apply to the study as a whole: In a later analysis, HLA-associated TCR beta chains were found to be more clonally expanded and to have lower generation probabilities than equally common non-associated chains. This cohort had only TCR beta chains sequenced, and the lack of alpha or paired-chain data limited which features could be detected. Assigning TCR associations to individual alleles was difficult when HLA alleles, especially DR and DQ, strongly co-occurred. In a later analysis, some 17,000 TCR beta sequences were associated with specific HLA alleles at a false discovery rate of 0.05. In a later analysis, most CMV-associated TCR beta chains were found to appear HLA-restricted, with HLA associations seemingly driven largely by CMV exposure. A later genetic analysis associated a missense DCLRE1C variant with V-gene and J-gene trimming of TCR beta chains, and an independent cohort replicated the association. Because counts were too low, seventeen rarely observed V segments, including chromosome 9 orphons, were left out of the earlier analysis of 587 of the donors. A few of the identified cytomegalovirus-associated TCR beta chains were confirmed in vitro to be specific for cytomegalovirus antigens. In both the original and validation cohorts, the classifier was reported to diagnose cytomegalovirus status with high specificity and sensitivity. Linkage disequilibrium might explain the correlated functional status among segregating V segments, but an unknown experimental factor could not be excluded. Across donors, most TCR sequences were observed very rarely, whereas some public TCRs were present in many individuals. In a later genetic analysis, fewer N-insertions in productive TCRs were reported among donors in an Asian-associated ancestry cluster than the roughly 700-donor mean. The authors suggested that the approach could potentially be extended to other disease states and immunological phenotypes. CMV serostatus was the only immune exposure information available for the cohort. An earlier analysis of approximately 540 of the donors showed that most TCR beta V segments appeared in productive rearrangements either about 87% or about 30% of the time, which broadly matched IMGT annotations. Several of the top co-occurrence clusters appeared to be linked to parvovirus B19, influenza, CMV and Epstein-Barr virus, according to a later analysis. Some IMGT-functional V segments, including TRBV6-2 and TRBV6-3, could not be told apart with the 87-base-pair reads, so those segments were excluded. According to a later analysis, TCR association rates differed among HLA loci, with DRB1 alleles showing the most associated TCRs and HLA-C alleles showing the fewest. Because some donors lacked HLA typing at each locus, the association tests relied only on the typed subset. A group of highly shared sequence variants was considered likely to be a technical artifact of the sequencing pipeline. Sequencing depth was assumed to be roughly uniform across donors in the presence/absence analyses, though that assumption may not hold. A total of 150 to 200 TCR beta chains were listed by the study as associated with cytomegalovirus. A further reported finding was that TCR beta sequences accurately predicted the HLA-A and HLA-B alleles for most subjects in the first cohort.

Library preparation used the immunoSEQ multiplex PCR assay. A mixture of 60 forward primers for TCR Vbeta segments and 13 reverse primers for TCR Jbeta segments was used in the multiplex PCR. Amplification of the CDR3 region of rearranged TCR beta genes was performed with a multiplex PCR assay on genomic DNA. On the Illumina HiSeq System, the amplified TCR beta libraries were sequenced as 87-base-pair reads. As for how the authors treated the data: A later analysis counted about 80 million unique TCR beta chains across the 550 to 800 repertoires, and roughly 9.9 million of these chains were shared by at least two donors. Raw reads were error-corrected and collapsed into unique sequences by a nearest-neighbor algorithm in which closely related sequences were merged to remove PCR and sequencing errors. Alignment of CDR3 sequences to IMGT reference sequences was used to assign V, D and J gene segments. For a sequence to be retained, at least a six-nucleotide match to both a V gene segment and a J gene segment was required. Rearrangements were classified as productive when the CDR3 lacked stop codons and remained in frame with V and J, and all other rearrangements were classified as non-productive. CDR3 was defined according to IMGT convention as the region running from the second conserved V-encoded cysteine to the conserved J-encoded phenylalanine. Sequences without an unambiguous match to a single V gene segment were excluded from the earlier analysis of about 600 of the donors. In an earlier analysis of about 590 of the donors, a V segment was called functional when productive rearrangements were above 56.7%, and segregating when the standard deviation between donors exceeded 5%. To diagnose cytomegalovirus status from the catalog of TCR beta chain sequences, a statistical classification framework was built. In a later analysis, TCR nucleotide sequences were compared against IMGT/GENE-DB human TR gene sequences so that V and J genes could be assigned. In a later analysis, CDR3 sequences and most-parsimonious VDJ recombination scenarios were assigned using the TCRdist pipeline. In a later analysis, each TCR beta chain was defined by its CDR3 amino acid sequence together with its V-gene family, and reads without a unique V-gene family were excluded. In a later analysis, approximately 590 highly shared, low-generation-probability nucleotide sequences were removed to address suspected cross-contamination and a sequencing artifact. A later analysis calculated a clonal expansion index for each public chain from normalized within-repertoire ranks of inferred template counts. In a later analysis, generation probabilities were computed using a VDJ recombination model fitted to out-of-frame rearrangements, and the results were checked against IGoR. Hypergeometric tests were used in a later analysis to score TCR-TCR, TCR-HLA and TCR-CMV co-occurrence, with a repertoire-size bias correction applied to the TCR pairs. A later analysis estimated false discovery rates by permuting HLA or CMV assignments 20 times. In a later analysis, co-occurring TCRs were grouped with DBSCAN, and TCRdist sequence similarity was added when clustering was performed within HLA-allele-positive subsets. For co-occurrence clustering, repertoires with fewer than 30,000 or more than 120,000 public chains were excluded, along with a handful of repertoires with anomalous nucleotide sharing. This immuneACCESS table, as held by TCRdb, lists in-frame sequences with V and J called but not all clones. Of the missing ones, under half trace to an unresolved V gene in checked studies; the others have no known cause. For V, J and clone size, that table is used; D and trimming come from the DNA. Present in this sample are about 160,000 clones, about 60% of which were seen just once. Clones ranked in the top ten supply 6% to 8.5% of the sample.

The cohort was made up of 666 healthy bone marrow donors. All cohort members were sampled while nominally healthy, although unrecorded immune exposures were likely present. The donor was CMV seropositive and was included in the group of 270 or so seropositive cohort members. Each donor provided a peripheral blood sample, and peripheral blood mononuclear cells were used for TCR beta sequencing. Genomic DNA extraction from the blood cell samples was performed with the Qiagen DNeasy Blood Extraction Kit. The sequence was obtained from an older woman in good health and CMV-seropositive. Recombination linked TRBV5-1 to TRBJ2-7; no D gene is confidently identified. Sequencing was done on a sample of PBMCs. The CDR3 protein sequence reads: CASSLVSASYEQYF. The base sequence is TGCGCCAGCAGCTTAGTGAGCGCCTCCTACGAGCAGTACTTC.